This T cell receptor beta chain was sequenced in a study of T cell repertoires in cytomegalovirus infection. Overall study context: Shared public TCR beta signatures pointed to both CMV infection and a matching HLA type. Study-level results: Carriage of CMV together with the relevant HLA was identifiable through cumulative public TCR beta family frequency. HLA-C-restricted TCR beta clonotypes specific for CMV led the ex vivo response.

TCRdb re-derived calls from the reads in MiXCR, one entry per CDR3 protein. The sample lists about 740,000 distinct CDR3 sequences; 35% were seen once. V gave up 0 bases and J gave up 2 bases, with 15 bases separating them. CDR1 and CDR2 from the germline V gene are SGHRS and YFSETQ. The CDR3 is 16 amino acids. As regards this clonotype: The antigen remains undetermined.

This sequence was found in a human donor in good health (CMV status not recorded). Some clones in this sample may be carry-over from other donors' samples. The rearrangement uses TRBV5-1 and TRBJ2-7; D tentatively reads TRBD1 or TRBD2 (5 bases each). Input material: PBMCs. The DNA of the CDR3 is TGCGCCAGCAGCTTGGAACCGGGACGGGGAACCTACGAGCAGTACTTC. This gives the protein CASSLEPGRGTYEQYF.